Each of the 7 T cell receptor beta chains below was sequenced from the same sample in a study of CD8+ T cells in alopecia areata. cDNA serving as the sequencing template came from extracted, reverse transcribed RNA. Generated by immunoSEQ multiplex PCR, the TCRdb table keeps only in-frame clones and is missing some. The table lists some 130,000 clones, approximately 48% of them singletons. This material consisted of CD8+ T cells sorted from blood, taken at week 0. All receptors derive from a human donor with alopecia areata.

This rearrangement joins TRBV5-6 to TRBJ2-7; 10 bases agree with TRBD1. Germline V gene lookup returns CDR1 SGHDT and CDR2 YYEEEE. The CDR3 has 13 amino acids. With V trimmed by 0 bases and J by 6 bases, 0 bases remained unmatched. The CDR3 region has the DNA TGTGCCAGCAGCTTGGGGGACAGGGGCGAGCAGTACTTC. This sequence encodes CASSLGDRGEQYF.

This clone was found a few times. The V gene is TRBV7-9, the J gene TRBJ2-7, with 8 bases fitting TRBD1. J lost 5 bases, V lost 4 bases, and 7 bases had no gene match. Germline V lookup: CDR1 SEHNR, CDR2 FQNEAQ (reference sequence). The CDR3 runs to 14 residues. The CDR3 nucleotides read TGTGCCAGCAGCTCCGGACAGGGTTTCCACGAGCAGTACTTC. It is translated as CASSSGQGFHEQYF.

The chain links TRBV13 to TRBJ2-2; 7 bases are a match to TRBD1. V dropped 4 bases and J dropped 6; count of bases not matched to a gene: 5. From germline, CDR1 is PRHDT and CDR2 FYEKMQ (reference sequence). The CDR3 runs 14 residues. The CDR3 coding sequence is TGTGCCAGCAGCTCCGGGACAGCCGCCGGGGAGCTGTTTTTT. This sequence encodes CASSSGTAAGELFF.

The rearrangement uses TRBV14 and TRBJ2-1; D possibly corresponds to TRBD1 (6 bases). V was trimmed by 7 bases and J by 7 bases, leaving 8 bases between them. CDR1 and CDR2 from the germline V gene are SGHDN and FVKESK. This CDR3 has 11 amino acids. The CDR3 loop reads CASTDSNEQFF. CDR3 in DNA: TGTGCCAGCACGGACAGTAATGAGCAGTTCTTC.

The chain couples TRBV13 to TRBJ1-1; 7 nucleotides align to TRBD1. The CDR3 is made up of 15 amino acids. CDR1 and CDR2 from the germline V gene are PRHDT and FYEKMQ (reference sequence). V trimming: 5 bases; J trimming: 1 base; junction bases outside the gene matches: 7. This CDR3 is CASSLQGFGNTEAFF. CDR3 nucleotide sequence: TGTGCCAGCAGCCTACAGGGGTTTGGGAACACTGAAGCTTTCTTT.

This sequence joins TRBV6-5 and TRBJ2-3; 8 bases are a match to TRBD1. Losses at the gene ends were 6 bases for V and 2 bases for J; bases not matched to a gene: 7. The CDR3 runs to 15 residues. Germline-derived CDR1 and CDR2 are MNHEY and SVGAGI. CDR3 bases: TGTGCCAGCAGCCAACAGGGGGTACACACAGATACGCAGTATTTT. Residues: CASSQQGVHTDTQYF.

The genes are TRBV7-9 and TRBJ1-2; tentatively, D is TRBD1 (6 bases). CDR3 length: 14 residues. With 1 base removed from V and 6 bases from J, the gap between germline ends came to 12 bases. The germline CDR1 and CDR2 sequences are SEHNR and FQNEAQ (reference sequence). The DNA for the CDR3 is TGTGCCAGCAGCTTAGATCACAGGGTACATGGCTACACCTTC. It yields the protein CASSLDHRVHGYTF.